Listed here are 19 T cell receptor beta chains from one sample, sequenced in a study of vaccination and CD4 T cells after COVID-19 (dated by TCRdb to 2022 to 2024). This specimen's treatment or condition label, interpreted: roughly 10-day PBMC culture with coronavirus spike peptide pools or control peptides (ViraFEST assay). CD4+ T cells from unexposed donors were collected before the COVID-19 pandemic (2011-2018). These receptors' targets are unknown. The receptor library was made with PCR. The listed sequencing device is Illumina iSeq 100. DNA from cultured CD4+ T cells underwent TCR sequencing with the Oncomine TCR Beta short-read assay at the Johns Hopkins FTIC core. In TCRdb, the public reads were trimmed at Q25 with fastp and aligned with MiXCR, with productive beta chains retained. Rows with one shared CDR3 protein collapse into an entry with the most common genes and DNA. This sample comprises 9,600 or so distinct CDR3 sequences, approximately 51% of them detected only once. The ten largest clones add up to 15% to 20% of the sample.

Sequencing input: CD4+ T cells from blood, cultured in vitro. Receptors originate from a human donor in good health.

This chain links TRBV5-1 with TRBJ1-1, with D possibly being TRBD1 (5 bases). Germline CDR1 SGHRS, CDR2 YFSETQ. This CDR3 has 13 amino acids. V shed 0 bases and J shed 5 bases, with 8 bases lying between them. CDR3 protein: CASSLVGETEAFF. The DNA of the CDR3 is TGCGCCAGCAGCTTGGTGGGGGAGACTGAAGCTTTCTTT.

V and J are TRBV6-5 and TRBJ1-2; TRBD1 agrees at 8 bases. The CDR3 runs to 15 residues. Germline CDR1 reads MNHEY; CDR2 reads SVGAGI. V shed 5 bases and J 5 bases; nucleotides not matched to a gene: 10. CDR3 bases: TGTGCCAGCAGTAACTACAGGGGGAGTTATTATGGCTACACCTTC. Residues: CASSNYRGSYYGYTF.

This clonotype was counted a few times. The chain couples TRBV30 to TRBJ1-5, with TRBD1 matching 8 bases. The V gene end was trimmed by 3 bases and the J gene end by 2 bases; junction bases not matched to a gene: 6. Germline assignment: CDR1 GTSNPN and CDR2 SVGIG (reference sequence). CDR3 length equals 15 residues. CDR3 nucleotide sequence: TGTGCCTGGAGAGGGACAGGAGTTCGCAATCAGCCCCAGCATTTT. Translating it yields CAWRGTGVRNQPQHF.

This clonotype has just a few counts. The rearrangement joins TRBV15 to TRBJ1-6; 8 bases line up with TRBD1. Germline V gives CDR1 LNHNV, CDR2 YYDKDF (reference sequence). With 0 bases clipped from V and 8 bases from J, the junction kept 21 bases outside the gene matches. The CDR3 loop spans 21 amino acids. In DNA form, the CDR3 reads TGTGCCACCAGCAGAGATGGTCCTTGGACAGGGAGGCCCGGTATGCATTCACCCCTCCACTTT. It is translated as CATSRDGPWTGRPGMHSPLHF.

The chain carries TRBV2 and TRBJ2-5; TRBD1 aligns across 9 bases. The CDR3 sequence is 14 residues long. V was clipped by 6 bases and J by 4 bases; unmatched bases: 6. Germline assignment: CDR1 SNHLY and CDR2 FYNNEI. The CDR3 DNA reads as TGTGCCAGCAGGGCGGACAGGGGATCAGAGACCCAGTACTTC. Encoded protein: CASRADRGSETQYF.

This clonotype counts as medium-sized. The chain has TRBV7-2 and TRBJ1-2; D unresolved. The V gene's germline CDR1 is SGHTA and CDR2 FQGNSA. V lost 6 bases and J lost 1, with 12 bases in between. The CDR3 extends over 14 amino acids. For the CDR3, the DNA is TGTGCCAGCAGGGGCGCCACGTTTAACTATGGCTACACCTTC. Translating it yields CASRGATFNYGYTF.

This clonotype was detected a few times. V gene TRBV2 combines with J gene TRBJ2-3; D possibly corresponds to TRBD2 (6 bases). Germline CDR1 is SNHLY and CDR2 is FYNNEI. The CDR3 is 13 amino acids. The V end was cut by 7 bases, the J end by 3 bases, with 11 bases between. In DNA, the CDR3 is TGTGCCAGCACTGGACTAACTACAGATACGCAGTATTTT. This sequence encodes CASTGLTTDTQYF.

CDR3 protein: CASRNRGQNTEAFF. The CDR3 DNA reads TGCGCCAGCAGGAACAGGGGGCAGAACACTGAAGCTTTCTTT. The rearrangement links TRBV10-2 to TRBJ1-1, with 9 bases that match TRBD1. This CDR3 has 14 residues. The germline V gene encodes CDR1 WSHSY and CDR2 SAAADI. J lost 1 base, V lost 6 bases, and 3 bases had no gene match.

The rearrangement joins TRBV7-2 to TRBJ1-2, with D maybe TRBD1 (5 bases). This CDR3 has 14 residues. V was shortened by 5 bases and J by 4 bases, with 14 bases between the two germline ends. Germline-derived CDR1 and CDR2 are SGHTA and FQGNSA. The CDR3 DNA sequence: TGTGCCAGCAGCCCCACCGGGGGGAGCTATGGCTACACCTTC. It encodes CASSPTGGSYGYTF. Complete variable domain (other parts from reference TRBV7-2 and TRBJ1-2): GAGVSQSPSNKVTEKGKDVELRCDPISGHTALYWYRQSLGQGLEFLIYFQGNSAPDKSGLPSDRFSAERTGGSVSTLTIQRTQQEDSAVYLCASSPTGGSYGYTFGSGTRLTVV.

The V call is TRBV27, the J call TRBJ1-1; possible D gene TRBD1, 5 bases. The CDR3 is 17 amino acids. V lost 0 bases and J 6 bases, leaving 20 bases between the germline ends. Germline V lookup: CDR1 MNHEY, CDR2 SMNVEV (reference sequence). CDR3 coding DNA: TGTGCCAGCAGTTTATCGATTTTTGTAGGGGATTTGGCTGAAGCTTTCTTT. Its translation is CASSLSIFVGDLAEAFF.

This clonotype was seen only a few times. The chain recombines TRBV12-3 or TRBV12-4 with TRBJ2-1; possibly TRBD2 for D (7 bases). The assigned J gene may be wrong: the sequence end matches TRBJ2-7 better. The CDR3 is 15 amino acids. Written as DNA, the CDR3 is TGTGCCAGCAGTCCCCAAATGGGGGGGCTGGGCGAGCAGTACTTC. Amino acids: CASSPQMGGLGEQYF.

J is TRBJ1-2 and V is TRBV7-2, with 7 nucleotides matching TRBD1. CDR1 and CDR2 (germline): SGHTA, FQGNSA. CDR3 length: 16 amino acids. The junction had 11 bases not matched to a gene; V was cut back by 5 bases and J by 2 bases. CDR3 coding DNA: TGTGCCAGCAGCCCCCGGGATCAGGGGGTAAACTATGGCTACACCTTC. Its protein is CASSPRDQGVNYGYTF.

The gene calls are TRBV24-1 and TRBJ2-3; TRBD2 is a possible D gene (6 bases). V dropped 5 bases and J dropped 4 bases, with 12 bases sitting between them. There are 14 residues in the CDR3. Germline values: CDR1 KGHDR, CDR2 SFDVKD. The CDR3 sequence: CATSGGVGSDTQYF. The DNA of the CDR3 is TGTGCCACCAGTGGGGGGGTAGGGTCAGATACGCAGTATTTT.

This clonotype is a singleton in its sample. The chain links TRBV20-1 to TRBJ2-3; D remains ambiguous. CDR3 length: 14 residues. The V and J ends lost 6 bases and 2 bases respectively, with 15 bases between them. The germline gives CDR1 DFQATT, CDR2 SNEGSKA (reference sequence). The CDR3 spells CSAVPGWDTDTQYF. The DNA of the CDR3 is TGCAGTGCCGTCCCGGGTTGGGACACAGATACGCAGTATTTT.

The chain combines TRBV20-1 with TRBJ2-1, with 11 bases fitting TRBD2. Germline values: CDR1 DFQATT, CDR2 SNEGSKA (reference sequence). This CDR3 region has 16 residues. The trim removed 3 bases at V and 6 bases at J, leaving 10 bases unmatched. The CDR3 protein is CSARGLLAGAFNEQFF. Here the CDR3 DNA reads TGCAGTGCTAGGGGACTACTAGCGGGGGCGTTCAATGAGCAGTTCTTC.

This clonotype is categorized as medium-sized. The chain links TRBV20-1 to TRBJ2-3; D might be TRBD2 (6 bases). Germline V gene lookup returns CDR1 DFQATT and CDR2 SNEGSKA (reference sequence). V was shortened by 0 bases and J by 2 bases, with 15 bases between the two germline ends. The CDR3 consists of 16 residues. Here the CDR3 reads CSARDRAGSVTDTQYF. The CDR3 DNA reads TGCAGTGCTAGAGATCGCGCCGGGAGTGTCACAGATACGCAGTATTTT.

The gene calls are TRBV5-4 and TRBJ2-2; D not certain. V lost 2 bases to trimming and J lost 1 base, with 9 bases between them. The CDR3 has 15 residues. Germline CDR1 and CDR2: SGHNT and YYREEE (reference sequence). CDR3 amino acids: CASSLGSRNTGELFF. CDR3 DNA sequence: TGTGCCAGCAGCTTAGGGTCCAGGAACACCGGGGAGCTGTTTTTT.

CDR3 sequence: CASSLLQGSGRNQPQHF. CDR3 in DNA: TGCGCCAGCAGCTTGTTACAAGGGTCGGGAAGAAATCAGCCCCAGCATTTT. This sequence joins TRBV5-1 and TRBJ1-5; D gene uncertain. Trimming removed 1 base at V and 4 bases at J, with 18 bases between. The CDR3 contains 17 residues. Germline V gene lookup returns CDR1 SGHRS and CDR2 YFSETQ.

CDR3 DNA: TGTGCCAGCAGCTCTCTTCTGCAGCCCCAGCATTTT. This translates into CASSSLLQPQHF. V and J are TRBV7-2 and TRBJ1-5; unclear D gene. This CDR3 has 12 residues. V was trimmed by 4 bases and J by 7 bases, leaving 8 bases between them. The germline CDR1 and CDR2 sequences are SGHTA and FQGNSA.